This T cell receptor beta chain was sequenced for a study of blood T cell repertoires in COVID-19. The protocol was immunoSEQ multiplex PCR, while the TCRdb copy is restricted to in-frame clones and leaves out a portion. The sample lists around 150,000 clones, about 90% seen once, with 4.8% in the top ten. The CDR3 covers 16 residues. The germline V gene encodes CDR1 LGHNA and CDR2 YSLEER. Trimming removed 4 bases from V and 5 bases from J; junction bases left unmatched: 7. Patients of the Seattle cohort, enrolled during active infection, were followed longitudinally. The V gene is TRBV4-3, the J gene TRBJ2-3, with TRBD2 matching 12 bases. The TCR comes from a man younger than 40 with COVID-19, enrolled during active disease. Sequencing was done on a sample of peripheral blood. The CDR3 DNA reads TGCGCCAGCAGCCTCCAACTAGCGGGGGGAGGAGATACGCAGTATTTT. It codes for CASSLQLAGGGDTQYF.